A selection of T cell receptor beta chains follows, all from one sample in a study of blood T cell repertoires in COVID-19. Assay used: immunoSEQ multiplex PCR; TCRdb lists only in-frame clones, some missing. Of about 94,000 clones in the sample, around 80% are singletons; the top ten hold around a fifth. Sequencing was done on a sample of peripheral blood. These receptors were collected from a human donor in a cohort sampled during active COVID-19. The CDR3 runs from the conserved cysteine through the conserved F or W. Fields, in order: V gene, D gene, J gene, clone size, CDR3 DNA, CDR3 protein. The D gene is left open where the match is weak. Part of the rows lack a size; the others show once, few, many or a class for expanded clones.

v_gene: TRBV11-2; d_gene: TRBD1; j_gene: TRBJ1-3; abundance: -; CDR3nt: TGTGCCAGCACCCCATCAATGCAGGGGGATGTGAGGAACACCATATATTTT; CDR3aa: CASTPSMQGDVRNTIYF
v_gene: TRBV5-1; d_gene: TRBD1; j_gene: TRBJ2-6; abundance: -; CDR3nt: TGCGCCAGCAGCTTGGATGGGACAGGGTCGTCTGGGGCCAACGTCCTGACTTTC; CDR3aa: CASSLDGTGSSGANVLTF
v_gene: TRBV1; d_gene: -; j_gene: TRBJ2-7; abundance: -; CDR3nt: TGCACCAGCAGCCAAGCGGTGTGGACTAGCATCTTCCGGCAGTACTTC; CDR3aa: CTSSQAVWTSIFRQYF
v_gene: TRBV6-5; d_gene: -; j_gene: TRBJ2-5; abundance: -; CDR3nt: TGTGCCAGCATTGTTGGAGGCGGGCGCCAAGAGACCCAGTACTTC; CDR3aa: CASIVGGGRQETQYF
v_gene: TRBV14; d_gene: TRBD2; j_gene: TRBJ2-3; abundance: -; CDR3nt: TGTGCCAGCAGCCAAGGGACTAGCGGGAGTTATTCCCCAGATACGCAGTATTTT; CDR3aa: CASSQGTSGSYSPDTQYF
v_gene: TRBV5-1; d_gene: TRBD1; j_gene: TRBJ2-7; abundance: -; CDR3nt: TGCGCCAGCAGCTTGGTAGGGACAGGGGTTCCCGAGCAGTACTTC; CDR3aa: CASSLVGTGVPEQYF
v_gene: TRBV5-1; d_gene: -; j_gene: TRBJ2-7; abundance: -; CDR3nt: TGCGCCAGCAGCCTACAAGAAGGAGCCTACGAGCAGTACTTC; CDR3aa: CASSLQEGAYEQYF
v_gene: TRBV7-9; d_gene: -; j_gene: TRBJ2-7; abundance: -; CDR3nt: TGTGCCAGCAGCTTAGTTCAGGGCCCCTACGAGCAGTACTTC; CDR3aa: CASSLVQGPYEQYF
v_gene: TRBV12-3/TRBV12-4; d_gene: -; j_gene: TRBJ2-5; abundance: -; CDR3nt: TGTGCCAGCAGTTTAGAAGGGGGGACCCAGTACTTC; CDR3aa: CASSLEGGTQYF
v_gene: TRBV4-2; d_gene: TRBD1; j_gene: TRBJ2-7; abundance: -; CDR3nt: TGTGCCAGCAGCCATGACAGGGGCTCATACGAGCAGTACTTC; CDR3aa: CASSHDRGSYEQYF
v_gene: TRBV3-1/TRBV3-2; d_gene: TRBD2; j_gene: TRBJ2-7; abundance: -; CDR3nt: TGTGCCAGCAGCCAAGATTTCCGGCGGGAGGGCGAGCAGTACTTC; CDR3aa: CASSQDFRREGEQYF
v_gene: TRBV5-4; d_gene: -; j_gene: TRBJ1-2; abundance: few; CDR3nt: TGTGCCAGCAGCTTGGACGGGGGAGGAGGCTACACCTTC; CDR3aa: CASSLDGGGGYTF
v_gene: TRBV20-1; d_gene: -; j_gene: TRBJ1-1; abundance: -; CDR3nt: TGCAGTGCGTGGAGAAACACTGAAGCTTTCTTT; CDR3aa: CSAWRNTEAFF
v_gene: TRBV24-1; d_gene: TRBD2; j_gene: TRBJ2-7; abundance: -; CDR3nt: TGTGCCACCAGTGACAATAGCGGGCCTGAGCAGTACTTC; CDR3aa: CATSDNSGPEQYF
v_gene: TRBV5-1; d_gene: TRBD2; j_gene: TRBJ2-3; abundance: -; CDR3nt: TGCGCCAGCAGCCCGGGACTAGCGATACGAGCGGGAGATACGCAGTATTTT; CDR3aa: CASSPGLAIRAGDTQYF
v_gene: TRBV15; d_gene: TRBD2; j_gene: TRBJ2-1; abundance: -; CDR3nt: TGTGCCACCAGCAGAGGGGGGGGAGGTAATGAGCAGTTCTTC; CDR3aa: CATSRGGGGNEQFF
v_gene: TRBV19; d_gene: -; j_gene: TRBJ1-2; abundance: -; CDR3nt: TGTGCCAGTAGGGAAGGGGGACGCTATGGCTACACCTTC; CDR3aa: CASREGGRYGYTF
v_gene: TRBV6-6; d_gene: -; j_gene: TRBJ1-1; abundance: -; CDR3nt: TGTGCCAGTGTGCGGGACCCGAACACTGAAGCTTTCTTT; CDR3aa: CASVRDPNTEAFF
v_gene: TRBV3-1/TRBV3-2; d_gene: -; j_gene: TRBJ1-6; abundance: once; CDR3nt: TGTGCCAGCAGCACCCGACAGTATAATTCACCCCTCCACTTT; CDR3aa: CASSTRQYNSPLHF
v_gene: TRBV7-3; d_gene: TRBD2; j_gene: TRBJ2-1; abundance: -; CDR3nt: TGTGCCAGCAGCCCCGGGGTCGGAGCGGGATTACTTGAGCAGTTCTTC; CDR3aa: CASSPGVGAGLLEQFF
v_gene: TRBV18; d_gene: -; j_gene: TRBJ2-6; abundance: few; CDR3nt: TGTGCCAGCTCACCACAGGGGCCGAGCTCTGGGGCCAACGTCCTGACTTTC; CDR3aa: CASSPQGPSSGANVLTF
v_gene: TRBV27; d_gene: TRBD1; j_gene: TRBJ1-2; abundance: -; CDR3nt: TGTGCCAGCAGTTTTGGGACAGGGTATGGCTACACCTTC; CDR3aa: CASSFGTGYGYTF
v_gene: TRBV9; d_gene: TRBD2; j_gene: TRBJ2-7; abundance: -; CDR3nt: TGTGCCAGCAGCCCGACTAGCGGGTACCACGAGCAGTACTTC; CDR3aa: CASSPTSGYHEQYF
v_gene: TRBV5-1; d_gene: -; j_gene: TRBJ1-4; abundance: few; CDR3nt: TGCGCCAGCAACTCGGGTTTAGCAACTAATGAAAAACTGTTTTTT; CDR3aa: CASNSGLATNEKLFF
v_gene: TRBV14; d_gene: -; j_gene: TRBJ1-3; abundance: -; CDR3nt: TGTGCCAGCAGCCGCGTAGGCGGAAGCTCTGGAAACACCATATATTTT; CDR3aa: CASSRVGGSSGNTIYF
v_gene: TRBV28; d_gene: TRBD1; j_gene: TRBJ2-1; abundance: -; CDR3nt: TGTGCCAGCATCACCGGGGACAGGGGGCTTTTACGGGGGCGCTCCTACAATGAGCAGTTCTTC; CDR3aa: CASITGDRGLLRGRSYNEQFF
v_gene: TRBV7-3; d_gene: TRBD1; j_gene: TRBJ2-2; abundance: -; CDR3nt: TGTGCCAGCAGCGCAGGGGGTGGCGGGGAGCTGTTTTTT; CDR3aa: CASSAGGGGELFF
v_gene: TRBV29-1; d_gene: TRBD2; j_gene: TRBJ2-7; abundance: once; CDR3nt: TGCAGCGTTGAGGGACTAGTATCCTCCCAGCAGTACTTC; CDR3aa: CSVEGLVSSQQYF
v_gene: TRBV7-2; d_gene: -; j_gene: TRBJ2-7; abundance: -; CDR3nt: TGTGCCAGCAGCTCCCCGCAACAGGGTGGCGAGCAGTACTTC; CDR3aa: CASSSPQQGGEQYF
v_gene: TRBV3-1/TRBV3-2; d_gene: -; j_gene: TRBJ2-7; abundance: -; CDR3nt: TGTGCCAGCAGCCAAGCGAGATCGTCCTACGAGCAGTACTTC; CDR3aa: CASSQARSSYEQYF
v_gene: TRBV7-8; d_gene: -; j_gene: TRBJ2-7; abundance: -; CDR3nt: TGTGCCAGCAGCTTAGTTACGGTTGCCGAGCAGTACTTC; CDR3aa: CASSLVTVAEQYF
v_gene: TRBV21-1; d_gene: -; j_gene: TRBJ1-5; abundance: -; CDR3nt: TGTGCCAGCAGCAAACTACTTCCGAATAGCAATCAGCCCCAGCATTTT; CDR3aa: CASSKLLPNSNQPQHF
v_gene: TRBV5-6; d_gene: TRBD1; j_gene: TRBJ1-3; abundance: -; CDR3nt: TGTGCCAGCAGCTTTACGACAGGGGCTGGAAACACCATATATTTT; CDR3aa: CASSFTTGAGNTIYF
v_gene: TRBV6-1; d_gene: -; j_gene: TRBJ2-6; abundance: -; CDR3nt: TGTGCCAGCAGTGCAATCCTACTGGTCTCTGGGGCCAACGTCCTGACTTTC; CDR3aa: CASSAILLVSGANVLTF
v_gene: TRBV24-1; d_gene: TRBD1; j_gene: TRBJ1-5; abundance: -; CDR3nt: TGTGCCACCAGTCCCGGGACAGGCGGCAATCAGCCCCAGCATTTT; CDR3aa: CATSPGTGGNQPQHF
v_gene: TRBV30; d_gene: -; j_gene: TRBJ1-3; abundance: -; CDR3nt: TGTGCCTCACGGGATCTTGGAAACACCATATATTTT; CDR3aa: CASRDLGNTIYF
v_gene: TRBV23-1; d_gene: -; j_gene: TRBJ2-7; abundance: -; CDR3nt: TGCGCCAGCAGTCAATCGGAGGGCTACAAGGACGAGCAGTACTTC; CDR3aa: CASSQSEGYKDEQYF
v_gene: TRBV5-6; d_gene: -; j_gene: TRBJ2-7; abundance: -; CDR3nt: TGTGCCAGCAGCACTAAGGGGTGGAGCTACGAGCAGTACTTC; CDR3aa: CASSTKGWSYEQYF
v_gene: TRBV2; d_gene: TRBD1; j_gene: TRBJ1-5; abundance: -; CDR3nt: TGTGCCTGTCGAGGCTCAGGGGGTCAGCCCCAGCATTTT; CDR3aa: CACRGSGGQPQHF
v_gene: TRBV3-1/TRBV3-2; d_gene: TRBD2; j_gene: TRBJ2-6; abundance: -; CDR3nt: TGTGCCAGCAGCCGGAACCCGGGACTAGCGGGAGGTAGGGCCAACGTCCTGACTTTC; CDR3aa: CASSRNPGLAGGRANVLTF
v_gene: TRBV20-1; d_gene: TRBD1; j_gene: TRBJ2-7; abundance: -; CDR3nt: TGCAGTGCTAGTAACACAGGGGCCTACGAGCAGTACTTC; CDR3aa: CSASNTGAYEQYF
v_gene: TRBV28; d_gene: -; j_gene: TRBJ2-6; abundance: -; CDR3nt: TGTGCCAGCAGCCGCCCAGGGTCTGGGGCCAACGTCCTGACTTTC; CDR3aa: CASSRPGSGANVLTF
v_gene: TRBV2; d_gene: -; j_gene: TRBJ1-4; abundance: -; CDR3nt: TGTGCCAGCAGGGACTCTGGGGGCAGGGCCCTGCCAAATGAAAAACTGTTTTTT; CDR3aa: CASRDSGGRALPNEKLFF
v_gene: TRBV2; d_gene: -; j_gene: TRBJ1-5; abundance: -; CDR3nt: TGTGCCAGCAGTGAAACGACAGATCAGCCCCAGCATTTT; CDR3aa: CASSETTDQPQHF
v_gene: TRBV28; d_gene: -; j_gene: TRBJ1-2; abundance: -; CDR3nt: TGTGCCAGCAATGGAGGAACTAACTATGGCTACACCTTC; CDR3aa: CASNGGTNYGYTF
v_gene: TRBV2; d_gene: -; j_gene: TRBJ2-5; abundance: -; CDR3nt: TGTGCCAGCAGCACCTTCCGGGCGGGGGAGACCCAGTACTTC; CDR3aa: CASSTFRAGETQYF
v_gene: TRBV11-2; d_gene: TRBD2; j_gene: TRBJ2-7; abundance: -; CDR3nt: TGTGCCAGCAGCTTAGCCGGGCGACTAGCGGGAAGATCGTTC; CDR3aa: CASSLAGRLAGRSF
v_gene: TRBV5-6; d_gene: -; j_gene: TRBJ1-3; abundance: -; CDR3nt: TGTGCCAGCAGTACAACAGGGAAACCTGGAAACACCATATATTTT; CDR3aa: CASSTTGKPGNTIYF
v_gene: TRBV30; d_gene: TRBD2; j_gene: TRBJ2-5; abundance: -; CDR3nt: TGTGCCTGGAGTCCCACTGTCGGGTCGGGAGGCCTCATGAAGACCCAGTACTTC; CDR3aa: CAWSPTVGSGGLMKTQYF
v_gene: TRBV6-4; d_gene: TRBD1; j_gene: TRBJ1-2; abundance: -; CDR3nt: TGTGCCAGCAGCGCCTCCGGGACAGTCTATGGCTACACCTTC; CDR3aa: CASSASGTVYGYTF
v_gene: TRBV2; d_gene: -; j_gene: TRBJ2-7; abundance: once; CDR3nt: TGTGCCAGCAGGGCAGGGATTGACGGGTACGAGCAGTACTTC; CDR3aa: CASRAGIDGYEQYF
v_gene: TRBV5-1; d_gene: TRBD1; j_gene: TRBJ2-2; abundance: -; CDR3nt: TGCGCCAGCCAAGAGGGGGCGGCCGAGGTCACCGGGGAGCTGTTTTTT; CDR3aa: CASQEGAAEVTGELFF
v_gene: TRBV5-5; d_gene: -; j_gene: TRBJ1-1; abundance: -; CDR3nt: TGTGCCAGCAGCTCGACAGGGAACACTGAAGCTTTCTTT; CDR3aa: CASSSTGNTEAFF
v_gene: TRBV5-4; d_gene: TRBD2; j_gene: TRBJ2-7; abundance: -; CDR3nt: TGTGCCAGCAGCTTCGGGACTAACACCTACGAGCAGTACTTC; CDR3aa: CASSFGTNTYEQYF
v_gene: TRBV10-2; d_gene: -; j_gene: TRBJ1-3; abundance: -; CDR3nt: TGCGCCATTGCGACGGGTCAGGGAGGAAACACCATATATTTT; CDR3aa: CAIATGQGGNTIYF
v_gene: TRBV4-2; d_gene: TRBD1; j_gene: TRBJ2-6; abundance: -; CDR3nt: TGTGCCAGCAGCCAAGGGGACAGGGTCTCTGGGGCCAACGTCCTGACTTTC; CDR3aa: CASSQGDRVSGANVLTF
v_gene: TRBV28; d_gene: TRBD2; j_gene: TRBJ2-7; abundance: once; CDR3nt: TGTGCCAGCCAACCCCAGGAAGCGGGATATAGGGAGCAGTACTTC; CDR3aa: CASQPQEAGYREQYF
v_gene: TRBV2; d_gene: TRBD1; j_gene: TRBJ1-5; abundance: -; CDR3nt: TGTGCCAGCAGTGTGGGACAGGGGGATGGGCCCCAGCATTTT; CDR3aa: CASSVGQGDGPQHF
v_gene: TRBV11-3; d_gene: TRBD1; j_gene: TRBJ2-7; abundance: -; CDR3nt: TGTGCCAGCAGTAGAGGGACAGGGGGCTACGAGCAGTACTTC; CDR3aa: CASSRGTGGYEQYF
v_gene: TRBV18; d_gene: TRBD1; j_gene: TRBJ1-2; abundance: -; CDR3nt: TGTGCCAGCTCCACAGGGGGCTATGGCTACACCTTC; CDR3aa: CASSTGGYGYTF